This TCR beta chain was identified in a study of OX40 agonist ivuxolimab in advanced cancers. Study-wide background: The drug used for patients, ivuxolimab, was an agonistic anti-OX40 (CD134) antibody. Points from the study as a whole: Fewer expanded clones were found on average in CD4+ than in CD8+ T cells. At 0.1 to 3.0 mg/kg, CD4+ and CD8+ blood T cells expanded clonally by week 6.

On cycle 4 day 1 and cycle 7 day 1, as well as at baseline, blood was sampled. Notes on this clone: Its antigen is currently unknown.

The protocol was immunoSEQ multiplex PCR, while the TCRdb copy is restricted to in-frame clones and leaves out a portion. Of about 22,000 clones listed, 65% to 90% were seen once; the top ten hold about 23%. The specimen comprised CD4+ or CD8+ T cells sorted from blood, sampled in a trial of the OX40 agonist ivuxolimab. The clonotype was recovered from an adult with an advanced solid tumor such as melanoma, head and neck, liver or kidney cancer.

The CDR3 spells CASSPLRGNQPQHF. The CDR3 DNA follows: TGTGCCAGCAGCCCCCTGAGGGGCAATCAGCCCCAGCATTTT. The chain employs TRBV7-6 and TRBJ1-5; no clear D. Germline-derived CDR1 and CDR2 are SGHVS and FNYEAQ. V shed 5 bases and J shed 2 bases, with 10 bases lying between them. The CDR3 has 14 amino acids.